This entry lists 12 T cell receptor beta chains sequenced from one sample in a study of shared clonotypes between healthy human individuals. The protocol was immunoSEQ multiplex PCR, while the TCRdb copy is restricted to in-frame clones and leaves out a portion. The sample includes 600,000 to 750,000 clones, just under 75% of them seen just once. Sequencing was carried out using memory CD4+ T cells sorted from blood. This sample's subset: CD45RA-negative fraction. These receptors were collected from a woman aged 25 to 39 in good health.

Concerning this clone itself: It is likely a read error: a sequence one base away is far more abundant. The same CDR3 arises from other DNA sequences in this sample as well. V is TRBV5-1 and J is TRBJ1-2, with TRBD1 matching 7 bases. CDR3 length: 13 residues. Germline CDR1 is SGHRS and CDR2 is YFSETQ. V shed 4 bases, J shed 2 bases, and the junction held 2 bases outside the gene matches. CDR3: CASSPDRNYGYTF. In DNA, the CDR3 is TGCGCCAGCAGCCCGGACAGGAACTATGGCTACACCTTC.

CDR3 coding DNA: TGTGCCATCAGGGATAGCGGGAGAATCTCCTACAATGAGCAGTTCTTC. This gives the protein CAIRDSGRISYNEQFF. The V and J genes are TRBV10-3 and TRBJ2-1; 9 nucleotides align to TRBD2. Trimming took 6 bases from V and 0 from J; bases not matched to a gene: 6. The CDR3 runs to 16 residues. From germline, CDR1 is ENHRY and CDR2 SYGVKD.

The rearrangement joins TRBV19 to TRBJ2-5; D not resolved. Germline V gene data show CDR1 as LNHDA and CDR2 as SQIVND (reference sequence). The V and J ends lost 5 bases and 2 bases respectively, with 12 bases between them. The CDR3 totals 14 residues. CDR3 in DNA: TGTGCCAGTAGTCAATCGGTGGCTCAAGAGACCCAGTACTTC. This sequence encodes CASSQSVAQETQYF.

This clone turned up a few times. V is TRBV2 and J is TRBJ2-2, with TRBD2 as a possible D gene (5 bases). V lost 5 bases to trimming and J lost 7 bases, with 20 bases between them. The CDR3 covers 16 residues. Germline CDR1 SNHLY, CDR2 FYNNEI. The CDR3 spells CASSIEGIAYGGELFF. CDR3 bases: TGTGCCAGCAGTATTGAGGGAATCGCCTATGGCGGGGAGCTGTTTTTT.

The chain links TRBV19 to TRBJ2-5; D not certain. This CDR3 region has 13 residues. From germline, CDR1 is LNHDA and CDR2 SQIVND (reference sequence). The germline V and J ends were trimmed by 3 bases and 0 bases, with 5 bases remaining between them. The CDR3 spells CASSITNQETQYF. The CDR3 nucleotides read TGTGCCAGTAGTATTACCAACCAAGAGACCCAGTACTTC. Full variable domain (rest looked up from reference TRBV19 and TRBJ2-5): DGGITQSPKYLFRKEGQNVTLSCEQNLNHDAMYWYRQDPGQGLRLIYYSQIVNDFQKGDIAEGYSVSREKKESFPLTVTSAQKNPTAFYLCASSITNQETQYFGPGTRLLVL.

In this sample, this clone turned up a few times. This chain connects TRBV5-1 to TRBJ2-7; 10 bases are shared with TRBD2. The CDR3 spans 15 residues. V was clipped by 6 bases and J by 0 bases; unmatched bases: 6. Per the germline V gene, CDR1 is SGHRS and CDR2 is YFSETQ. This CDR3 is CASTPLAGGSYEQYF. The CDR3 DNA sequence: TGCGCCAGCACACCCTTAGCGGGAGGCTCCTACGAGCAGTACTTC.

On this clone: One end of the junction varies from germline; a read error may be responsible. The rearrangement links TRBV28 to TRBJ2-1; weak D call: TRBD2 (5 bases). Germline-derived CDR1 and CDR2 are MDHEN and SYDVKM. The length of the CDR3 is 13 residues. CDR3 amino acids: CASRTLAAEGLVF. CDR3 bases: TGTGCCAGCAGGACCCTAGCTGCGGAAGGGCTGGTCTTC.

This clone was observed a few times. The chain carries TRBV29-1 and TRBJ2-7, with 10 bases aligning to TRBD2. The V and J ends lost 0 bases and 6 bases, in that order; junction bases with no gene match: 5. Germline-derived CDR1 and CDR2 are SQVTM and ANQGSEA. The CDR3 runs 14 residues. The CDR3 reads CSVEEPAGGPEQYF. The CDR3 DNA sequence: TGCAGCGTTGAAGAGCCAGCGGGAGGGCCCGAGCAGTACTTC.

This clone has a handful of counts. This sequence joins TRBV19 and TRBJ2-7; 10 bases map to TRBD1. The J segment lost 1 base and the V segment lost 4 bases, leaving 4 bases of the junction unmatched. Germline CDR1 is LNHDA and CDR2 is SQIVND (reference sequence). This CDR3 contains 15 residues. In nucleotides, the CDR3 is TGTGCCAGTAGTACGCGGACAGGGGGGTCCTACGAGCAGTACTTC. This gives the protein CASSTRTGGSYEQYF.

This chain connects TRBV28 to TRBJ2-5; the match to TRBD1 covers 8 bases. V lost 6 bases and J lost 2; bases outside the gene matches: 5. Germline lookup yields CDR1 MDHEN and CDR2 SYDVKM. The CDR3 totals 14 residues. This CDR3 reads CASRTGVVQETQYF. CDR3 DNA: TGTGCCAGCAGGACAGGGGTAGTACAAGAGACCCAGTACTTC.

The gene calls are TRBV28 and TRBJ1-2; D is unclear. Trimming removed 6 bases from V and 9 bases from J, with 23 bases in between. The CDR3 is 15 amino acids. Germline CDR1 is MDHEN and CDR2 is SYDVKM. The chain's CDR3 is CASSRHLTSRSRYTF. The CDR3 DNA follows: TGTGCCAGCAGCCGTCATTTGACCTCGCGGTCTCGCTACACCTTC.

This chain connects TRBV28 to TRBJ2-3; 7 bases align to TRBD1. The length of the CDR3 is 13 residues. CDR1 MDHEN and CDR2 SYDVKM come from the germline V gene. V trimming: 6 bases; J trimming: 5 bases; junction bases outside the gene matches: 5. CDR3 nucleotides: TGTGCCAGCAGACGACAGGGCAGAGATACGCAGTATTTT. Amino acids: CASRRQGRDTQYF.